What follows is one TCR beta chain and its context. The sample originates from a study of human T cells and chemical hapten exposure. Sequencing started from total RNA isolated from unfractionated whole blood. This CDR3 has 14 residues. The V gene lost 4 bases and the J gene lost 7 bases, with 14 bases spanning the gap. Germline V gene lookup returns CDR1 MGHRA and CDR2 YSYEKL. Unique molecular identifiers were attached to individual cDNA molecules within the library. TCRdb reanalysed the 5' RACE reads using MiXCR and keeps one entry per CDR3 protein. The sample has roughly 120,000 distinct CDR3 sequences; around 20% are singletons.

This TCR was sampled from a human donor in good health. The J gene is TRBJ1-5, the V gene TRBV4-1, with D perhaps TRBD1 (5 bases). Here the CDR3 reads CASSPLRVNQPQHF. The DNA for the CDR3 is TGCGCCAGCAGCCCCCTCAGGGTGAACCAGCCCCAGCATTTT.